A selection of T cell receptor beta chains follows, all from one sample in a study of TIL therapy for anti-PD-1-resistant metastatic lung cancer. Sequencing was performed with immunoSEQ multiplex PCR; in TCRdb, only in-frame clones are kept and a portion is missing. The repertoire holds approximately 45,000 clones, with roughly 85% as singletons. The sequenced sample was blood, obtained at baseline. The receptors derive from a man between 65 and 79 years old with non-small cell lung cancer. The CDR3 runs from the conserved cysteine through the conserved F or W. Each record gives: clone size, CDR3 length, J gene, V gene, D gene, CDR3 protein, CDR3 DNA. The D gene is left open where the match is weak. Clone size is shown for a subset of rows, as once, few, many or a class of expanded clone.

abundance: NA; len: 22; j_gene: TRBJ2-5; v_gene: TRBV7-6; d_gene: TRBD2; CDR3aa: CASSLKGLAGFSLQGPKETQYF; CDR3nt: TGTGCCAGCAGCTTAAAAGGGCTAGCGGGATTTTCACTCCAAGGTCCCAAAGAGACCCAGTACTTC
abundance: NA; len: 15; j_gene: TRBJ2-7; v_gene: TRBV28; d_gene: NA; CDR3aa: CASSSGLLRDREQYF; CDR3nt: TGTGCCAGCAGCTCTGGACTACTTCGGGACCGGGAGCAGTACTTC
abundance: NA; len: 15; j_gene: TRBJ1-5; v_gene: TRBV5-1; d_gene: TRBD1; CDR3aa: CASSLEGGHNQPQHF; CDR3nt: TGCGCCAGCAGCTTGGAAGGGGGCCACAATCAGCCCCAGCATTTT
abundance: once; len: 14; j_gene: TRBJ2-1; v_gene: TRBV30; d_gene: TRBD2; CDR3aa: CAWRIAGGWNEQFF; CDR3nt: TGTGCCTGGAGGATAGCGGGAGGGTGGAATGAGCAGTTCTTC
abundance: NA; len: 16; j_gene: TRBJ2-5; v_gene: TRBV19; d_gene: NA; CDR3aa: CASSVGLGASRETQYF; CDR3nt: TGTGCCAGTAGTGTCGGCCTCGGGGCTTCCAGGGAGACCCAGTACTTC
abundance: NA; len: 14; j_gene: TRBJ2-3; v_gene: TRBV7-9; d_gene: NA; CDR3aa: CASSLVRGMGTQYF; CDR3nt: TGTGCCAGCAGCTTAGTTCGGGGGATGGGTACGCAGTATTTT
abundance: NA; len: 17; j_gene: TRBJ2-7; v_gene: TRBV27; d_gene: NA; CDR3aa: CASSLTSTRLDSYEQYF; CDR3nt: TGTGCCAGCAGTTTAACTTCGACGCGACTAGACTCCTACGAGCAGTACTTC
abundance: once; len: 15; j_gene: TRBJ2-3; v_gene: TRBV7-2; d_gene: TRBD2; CDR3aa: CASSGGTRIPDTQYF; CDR3nt: TGTGCCAGCAGCGGCGGGACTAGAATCCCAGATACGCAGTATTTT
abundance: NA; len: 14; j_gene: TRBJ1-4; v_gene: TRBV10-2; d_gene: NA; CDR3aa: CASSERGVNEKLFF; CDR3nt: TGCGCCAGCAGTGAGAGGGGAGTTAATGAAAAACTGTTTTTT
abundance: NA; len: 14; j_gene: TRBJ2-2; v_gene: TRBV7-9; d_gene: NA; CDR3aa: CASSLDVNTGELFF; CDR3nt: TGTGCCAGCAGCTTAGACGTGAACACCGGGGAGCTGTTTTTT
abundance: NA; len: 15; j_gene: TRBJ1-6; v_gene: TRBV6-5; d_gene: NA; CDR3aa: CASSPYPWENSPLHF; CDR3nt: TGTGCCAGCAGTCCCTACCCATGGGAGAATTCACCCCTCCACTTT
abundance: NA; len: 13; j_gene: TRBJ1-2; v_gene: TRBV28; d_gene: NA; CDR3aa: CASSENHREGYTF; CDR3nt: TGTGCCAGCAGCGAGAACCACAGGGAAGGCTACACCTTC
abundance: few; len: 14; j_gene: TRBJ1-3; v_gene: TRBV10-1; d_gene: NA; CDR3aa: CASSEGPGRNTIYF; CDR3nt: TGCGCCAGCAGTGAGGGACCTGGAAGAAACACCATATATTTT
abundance: NA; len: 11; j_gene: TRBJ2-7; v_gene: TRBV6-5; d_gene: NA; CDR3aa: CASSTRDEQYF; CDR3nt: TGTGCCAGCAGTACCAGAGACGAGCAGTACTTC
abundance: NA; len: 16; j_gene: TRBJ2-3; v_gene: TRBV5-6; d_gene: TRBD2; CDR3aa: CASSLGGGAGGPTQYF; CDR3nt: TGTGCCAGCAGCTTGGGAGGCGGAGCGGGAGGTCCTACGCAGTATTTT